The following is a TCR beta chain sequence with its context. Study processing details: For nucleated cells, counts were estimated from reference gene primer amplification. Clones were read by immunoSEQ multiplex PCR, and TCRdb kept only the in-frame ones, dropping some. Clonal size and the V and J genes are those of that table, whereas D and trimming came from the DNA. Of approximately 140,000 clones listed, more than 80% are singletons. These data belong to a study of blood T cell repertoires in COVID-19. Turning to the study itself: Whether acute or convalescent, the COVID-19 samples came from the United States, Italy and Spain. PBMCs, B-cell-depleted T cells, or T cells provided the cDNA or gDNA that made up the material.

CDR3 length: 14 residues. V shed 3 bases, J shed 6 bases, and the junction held 4 bases outside the gene matches. CDR1 is SGHKS and CDR2 is YYEKEE in the germline V gene (reference sequence). Sequencing was performed on peripheral blood. The receptor's source is a man between 65 and 80 years old with acute or convalescent COVID-19. V usage is TRBV5-5 and J usage is TRBJ1-5; 9 positions agree with TRBD1. In DNA form, the CDR3 reads TGTGCCAGCAGCTCCGGGACAGGGCTTCAGCCCCAGCATTTT. Translated: CASSSGTGLQPQHF.